This T cell receptor beta chain was profiled in a study of T cell changes during pregnancy in multiple sclerosis. Method: immunoSEQ multiplex PCR; TCRdb's copy keeps in-frame clones and lacks some. Found here are around 36,000 clones, roughly nine tenths of them singletons; the top ten hold about 7.8%. Trimming left V 4 bases short and J 0 bases short, with 11 bases between. Germline V gives CDR1 SGHTA, CDR2 FQGNSA. The CDR3 is made up of 15 amino acids. This clone was seen only once. Specimen: CD8+ T cells from peripheral blood mononuclear cells, collected before pregnancy. This TCR derives from a female donor with multiple sclerosis, enrolled in a pregnancy study. The V gene is TRBV7-2, the J gene TRBJ2-3; possibly TRBD2 for D (5 bases). This chain's CDR3 is CASSSVGGSTDTQYF. DNA for the CDR3: TGTGCCAGCAGCTCCGTTGGAGGTAGCACAGATACGCAGTATTTT. The complete variable domain, with remaining parts taken from reference TRBV7-2 and TRBJ2-3, reads GAGVSQSPSNKVTEKGKDVELRCDPISGHTALYWYRQSLGQGLEFLIYFQGNSAPDKSGLPSDRFSAERTGGSVSTLTIQRTQQEDSAVYLCASSSVGGSTDTQYFGPGTRLTVL.